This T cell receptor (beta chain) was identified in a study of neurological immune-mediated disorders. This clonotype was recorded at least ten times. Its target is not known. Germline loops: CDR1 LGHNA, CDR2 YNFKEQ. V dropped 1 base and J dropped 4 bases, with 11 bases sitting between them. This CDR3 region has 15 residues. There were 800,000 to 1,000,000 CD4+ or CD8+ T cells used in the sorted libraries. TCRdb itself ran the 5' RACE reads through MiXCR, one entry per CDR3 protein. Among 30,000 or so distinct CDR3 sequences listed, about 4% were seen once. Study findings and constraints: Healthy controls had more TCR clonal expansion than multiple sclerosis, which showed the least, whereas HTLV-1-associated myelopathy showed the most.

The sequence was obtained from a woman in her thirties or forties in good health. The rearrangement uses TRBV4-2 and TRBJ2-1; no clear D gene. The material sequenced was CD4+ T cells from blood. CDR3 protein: CASSQAWQQYNEQFF. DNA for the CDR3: TGTGCCAGCAGCCAAGCATGGCAGCAATACAATGAGCAGTTCTTC.